This record concerns one T cell receptor beta chain sequence. Its cognate antigen is unknown. V shed 6 bases and J 3 bases; nucleotides not matched to a gene: 4. Germline CDR1 is MNHNS and CDR2 is SASEGT. The CDR3 runs to 15 residues. The data were obtained in a study of cytomegalovirus exposure and HLA in healthy donors. General study results and limits: Per published reports, the classifier diagnosed cytomegalovirus status with high specificity and sensitivity.

PCR employed 60 Vbeta and 13 Jbeta primers. Repertoires were generated with immunoSEQ multiplex PCR, while TCRdb's copy carries only in-frame clones and drops some. The table includes 85,000 to 90,000 clones, 85% detected once. The sequenced sample consisted of PBMCs. The receptor was derived from a man aged 35 to 55 in good health and CMV-seropositive. The chain uses TRBV6-1 and TRBJ2-1; 11 nucleotides align to TRBD2. For the CDR3, the DNA is TGTGCCAGCAGGGGGGGACTAGCGGACTACAATGAGCAGTTCTTC. Protein product: CASRGGLADYNEQFF.